This T cell receptor beta chain emerged from a study of blood T cell repertoires in COVID-19. Across the whole study: Italy, Spain and the United States were the sources of the convalescent and acute COVID-19 samples.

Germline V gene data show CDR1 as MNHEY and CDR2 as SMNVEV (reference sequence). V dropped 5 bases and J dropped 5 bases, with 18 bases sitting between them. The CDR3 runs to 15 residues. This clone was seen more than once but under ten times. Source study methods: Quantification of nucleated cells was approximated via reference gene primer amplification. Only in-frame clones appear in the TCRdb table, and some are missing; sequencing was by immunoSEQ multiplex PCR. That table supplies the V and J calls and clone size; D and trimming were determined from the DNA. The repertoire holds 90,000 to 130,000 clones, with roughly 82% as singletons.

This TCR came from a woman in her sixties with acute or convalescent COVID-19. The sequenced sample consisted of peripheral blood. The chain has TRBV27 and TRBJ2-5, with a tentative D call TRBD2 (5 bases). Here the CDR3 DNA reads TGTGCCAGCAGTCCCGCCAGCGCCCGAGGGGAGACCCAGTACTTC. Amino acids: CASSPASARGETQYF.